The 10 T cell receptor beta chains given below trace back to one sample, sequenced in a study of blood T cell repertoires in COVID-19. Libraries were prepared by immunoSEQ multiplex PCR; TCRdb keeps only in-frame clonotypes and omits some of them. The sample lists 35,000 to 50,000 clones, nearly 90% occurring once. Sequenced input: peripheral blood. Receptor source: a man aged 45 to 65 with active COVID-19.

The genes are TRBV5-1 and TRBJ2-7; 8 bases are shared with TRBD1. Germline CDR1 and CDR2: SGHRS and YFSETQ. V trimming: 3 bases; J trimming: 1 base; junction bases outside the gene matches: 9. The CDR3 runs 16 residues. The CDR3 reads CASSSKDREISYEQYF. The CDR3 nucleotides are TGCGCCAGCAGCTCGAAGGACAGGGAGATATCCTACGAGCAGTACTTC.

This clone was observed a handful of times. The J gene is TRBJ1-6, the V gene TRBV11-2, with 7 bases that match TRBD1. Germline V gene sequence: CDR1 SGHAT, CDR2 FQNNGV. V dropped 3 bases and J dropped 8; count of bases not matched to a gene: 10. The CDR3 totals 16 residues. Written as DNA, the CDR3 is TGTGCCAGCAGCTTGACGGGACAGCCTAAGGATTCACCCCTCCACTTT. Its translation is CASSLTGQPKDSPLHF.

The chain is built from TRBV7-9 and TRBJ2-1; TRBD2 agrees at 8 bases. Germline-derived CDR1 and CDR2 are SEHNR and FQNEAQ (reference sequence). After removal of 4 bases from V and 5 bases from J, the junction contained 10 bases not matched to a gene. This CDR3 is built from 16 residues. The CDR3 spells CASSSRTSSNNNEQFF. CDR3 bases: TGTGCCAGCAGCTCTCGGACTAGCTCTAATAACAATGAGCAGTTCTTC.

The rearrangement joins TRBV24-1 to TRBJ2-5, with a possible D match to TRBD1 (7 bases). CDR1 is KGHDR and CDR2 is SFDVKD in the germline V gene. The CDR3 sequence is 17 residues long. V was clipped by 7 bases and J by 7 bases, with 27 bases between them. Here the CDR3 reads CATSSGGSRRFMGTQYF. CDR3 sequence (DNA): TGTGCCACCAGCTCAGGGGGGAGCCGCCGCTTTATGGGGACCCAGTACTTC.

This chain uses TRBV5-1 with TRBJ2-3; TRBD2 aligns across 9 bases. Per the germline V gene, CDR1 is SGHRS and CDR2 is YFSETQ. The CDR3 has 15 amino acids. The V segment lost 4 bases and the J segment 0 bases; nucleotides outside the gene matches: 3. CDR3 sequence: CASSPGLASTDTQYF. The CDR3 nucleotides are TGCGCCAGCAGCCCAGGACTAGCGAGCACAGATACGCAGTATTTT.

The V gene is TRBV28, the J gene TRBJ1-1, with a tentative D call TRBD1 (5 bases). Germline CDR1 MDHEN, CDR2 SYDVKM. Between the trimmed V and J ends, which lost 6 bases and 0 bases, there was a span of 11 bases. The CDR3 covers 14 residues. CDR3: CASSPGSLNTEAFF. CDR3 sequence (DNA): TGTGCCAGCAGCCCAGGGTCTTTGAACACTGAAGCTTTCTTT.

The CDR3 DNA is TGTGCCTGGGCGGGACACAGCAATCAGCCCCAGCATTTT. Its translation is CAWAGHSNQPQHF. The chain has TRBV30 and TRBJ1-5, with D possibly being TRBD1 (6 bases). The V gene's germline CDR1 is GTSNPN and CDR2 SVGIG (reference sequence). Trimming pared 5 bases from V and 1 base from J, leaving 9 bases between. The CDR3 has 13 residues.

This chain joins TRBV18 and TRBJ1-3, with D possibly TRBD1 on 6 matching bases. The CDR3 extends over 18 amino acids. The V gene's germline CDR1 is KGHSH and CDR2 LQKENI. Trimming took 2 bases from V and 0 from J, leaving 17 bases between them. The CDR3 loop reads CASSPMATGISSGNTIYF. Written as DNA, the CDR3 is TGTGCCAGCTCACCAATGGCCACAGGGATAAGCTCTGGAAACACCATATATTTT.

This clone has just a few counts. The chain has TRBV5-5 and TRBJ2-7; no clear D. Germline V gene data show CDR1 as SGHKS and CDR2 as YYEKEE (reference sequence). V was clipped by 3 bases and J by 0 bases, with 13 bases between them. The CDR3 is made up of 15 amino acids. Written as DNA, the CDR3 is TGTGCCAGCAGCTCAGAGCCGGGTGACTCCTACGAGCAGTACTTC. It specifies CASSSEPGDSYEQYF.

The chain employs TRBV7-3 and TRBJ1-1; no definite D call. The CDR3 is made up of 16 amino acids. Germline CDR1 is SGHTA and CDR2 is FQGTGA. Trimming left V 0 bases short and J 10 bases short, with 21 bases between. CDR3 bases: TGTGCCAGCAGCTTAACAGGTCGTGGCCCCGGGGTTGGAGCTTTCTTT. It translates to CASSLTGRGPGVGAFF.